This T cell receptor (beta chain) emerged from a study of cytotoxic CD8 clonotypes in ibrutinib-treated CLL. As for the study in general: Included were about a dozen relapsed/refractory and roughly 15 treatment-naive patients, of whom 17 to 18 were IGHV unmutated.

Of note for this clone: Its antigen is unknown.

The intended depth for sequencing was 1 in 200,000 to 1 in 1 million T cells. Some clones are missing from TCRdb's copy, which holds only in-frame ones; the method was immunoSEQ multiplex PCR. The sample contains approximately 160,000 clones, 88% of which appear only once. Study observations and caveats: Timing of sampling differed between sustained-remission and progressing patients. Clonality went up at ibrutinib response and then declined back toward baseline at progression.

V was pared by 5 bases and J by 2 bases, with 10 bases of the junction left unmatched. The CDR3 loop spans 16 amino acids. Germline CDR1 reads SGHTA; CDR2 reads FQGTGA. J is TRBJ2-3 and V is TRBV7-3; 7 nucleotides agree with TRBD2. The sequence was obtained from a human donor with chronic lymphocytic leukemia. Here the sequenced sample was PBMCs, taken at disease progression, from a patient treated with ibrutinib. CDR3 in DNA: TGTGCCAGCAGCCAGGAGGGGAGGGCCTACACAGATACGCAGTATTTT. Translating it yields CASSQEGRAYTDTQYF.